The subject of this entry is one TCR beta chain. The antigen remains undetermined. The sample comes from a study of STAT3 mutations in large granular lymphocyte leukemia. Study-level results: Samples missed the first appearance of the clone. Every T-LGLL patient had at least one immunodominant TCRbeta clonotype.

Average productive template count per sample was 40,000 to 45,000. Profiled with immunoSEQ multiplex PCR; TCRdb holds only in-frame clones, not every one. The table lists about 2,500 clones, nearly 50% of them singletons, with 55% in the top ten. This clonotype was sampled from a man aged 55 to 69 with T-cell large granular lymphocyte leukemia. Some clones in this sample may be carry-over from other donors' samples. Specimen: peripheral blood mononuclear cells.

The CDR3 nucleotides read TGTGCCAGCTCACCAAACAGGGGGCTAGGGGAGCAGTACTTC. Translated: CASSPNRGLGEQYF. This chain connects TRBV18 to TRBJ2-7, with 9 bases aligning to TRBD1. V trimming: 2 bases; J trimming: 7 bases; junction bases outside the gene matches: 6. Germline V gene sequence: CDR1 KGHSH, CDR2 LQKENI. This CDR3 is built from 14 residues.